This T cell receptor (beta chain) appears in the sequencing data of a study of CD8 T cells in ankylosing spondylitis. Study-wide results and caveats: Clones linked with disease were CD8+ and fairly uncommon in the peripheral blood. Blood from ankylosing spondylitis patients appeared to carry a characteristic roughly 8-variant TCR beta motif. Disease-linked clones were reportedly significantly enriched in matched ankylosing spondylitis synovial fluid.

This clonotype was seen only a few times. Its antigen is still unknown. Via MiXCR, TCRdb re-called the 5' RACE reads, giving one row per CDR3 protein. Of 500,000 to 650,000 distinct CDR3 sequences in the sample, about 5.2% were seen once. The source material was blood, either unsorted or a sorted T cell fraction (not recorded which). This clonotype was obtained from a male donor with ankylosing spondylitis.

The CDR3 reads CASSLAGGRIIGEQFF. The CDR3 region has the DNA TGCGCCAGCAGCTTGGCCGGCGGGAGGATCATCGGTGAGCAGTTCTTC. This chain joins TRBV5-1 and TRBJ2-1, with TRBD2 matching over 8 bases. Trimming cost V 0 bases and J 9 bases; bases outside gene matches: 11. Germline loops: CDR1 SGHRS, CDR2 YFSETQ. The CDR3 is 16 amino acids.